This record covers a single TCR beta chain. Its antigen is still unknown. The junction does not match germline at one end; this may be a read error. The CDR3 covers 14 residues. CDR1 is SNHLY and CDR2 is FYNNEI in the germline V gene. This sample was taken from a study of graft-versus-host responses after intestinal transplantation. Study information: The study gave all recipients anti-thymocyte globulin induction, then tacrolimus and steroids for roughly 3 years. Findings and limits, study-wide: There were GvH clones found in recipient marrow, and some of them appeared first in ileum or blood. Graft-donor T cell macrochimerism coincided with high graft-versus-host to host-versus-graft clonal ratios in allografts. Among circulating GvH clones, peak levels were associated with early post-transplant declines in HvG clones.

The protocol was immunoSEQ multiplex PCR, while the TCRdb copy is restricted to in-frame clones and leaves out a portion. The table records over 75,000 clones, approximately 90% of them present only once. The receptor comes from a human donor who was the organ donor for an intestinal transplant. The V gene is TRBV2, the J gene TRBJ1-6; 7 nucleotides line up with TRBD1. Specimen: unstimulated CD4+ T cells sorted from spleen or lymph node cells, collected before transplant. This CDR3 is CASGEVRGRTPLHF. CDR3 coding DNA: TGTGCCAGCGGTGAGGTAAGGGGGCGCACACCCCTCCACTTT.